A single sample gave rise to the 32 T cell receptor beta chains below, sequenced in a study of control samples from healthy donors and cancer patients. TCRdb keeps only in-frame clones here, not all; method: immunoSEQ multiplex PCR. The sample lists around 15,000 clones, over 80% occurring once. The sample was PBMCs. The receptors here all came from a woman aged 65 to 85 with colorectal cancer.

The chain employs TRBV19 and TRBJ1-5, with 7 nucleotides matching TRBD1. The CDR3 is 15 amino acids. Germline lookup yields CDR1 LNHDA and CDR2 SQIVND (reference sequence). J gave up 11 bases and V 6 bases, and 16 bases lay outside the gene matches. CDR3 DNA: TGTGCCAGTAGCCCACCGGACAGGTCCCTTATGGCCCAGCATTTT. Its translation is CASSPPDRSLMAQHF.

The chain combines TRBV7-3 with TRBJ1-5; D gene uncertain. The CDR3 consists of 13 residues. V was cut by 1 base and J by 7 bases, with 8 bases left in between. The V gene's germline CDR1 is SGHTA and CDR2 FQGTGA. CDR3 region: CASSLSVGQPQHF. The CDR3 nucleotides are TGTGCCAGCAGCTTAAGTGTAGGACAGCCCCAGCATTTT.

The chain has TRBV7-3 and TRBJ2-2, with 9 positions matching TRBD2. Germline lookup yields CDR1 SGHTA and CDR2 FQGTGA. J was trimmed by 4 bases and V by 8 bases; bases with no gene match: 8. The CDR3 is 15 residues long. CDR3 bases: TGTGCCAGCCGGGCGGGAGGGCGGAGCACCGGGGAGCTGTTTTTT. Protein product: CASRAGGRSTGELFF.

This chain uses TRBV9 with TRBJ2-5; D might be TRBD1 or TRBD2, each matching 5 bases. The CDR3 contains 14 residues. Germline lookup yields CDR1 SGDLS and CDR2 YYNGEE. V was trimmed by 3 bases and J by 5 bases, leaving 14 bases between them. The CDR3 nucleotides are TGTGCCAGCAGCGACACCGGGACCCGGGAGACCCAGTACTTC. It yields the protein CASSDTGTRETQYF.

The chain is built from TRBV2 and TRBJ2-3; D remains ambiguous. The CDR3 spans 12 residues. V was pared by 2 bases and J by 9 bases, with 9 bases between. Germline CDR1 reads SNHLY; CDR2 reads FYNNEI. Here the CDR3 reads CASSESETTQYF. The CDR3 nucleotides read TGTGCCAGCAGTGAATCTGAGACAACGCAGTATTTT.

The chain recombines TRBV5-6 with TRBJ1-6; D gene unclear. Per germline, CDR1 SGHDT and CDR2 YYEEEE. The V gene lost 4 bases and the J gene lost 0 bases, with 11 bases spanning the gap. The CDR3 is 16 amino acids. The CDR3 loop is CASSQTGSSYNSPLHF. CDR3 in DNA: TGTGCCAGCAGCCAGACGGGAAGCTCCTATAATTCACCCCTCCACTTT.

The chain has TRBV7-2 and TRBJ2-7; possible D gene TRBD1, 5 bases. With 5 bases removed from V and 2 bases from J, the gap between germline ends came to 19 bases. This CDR3 is built from 16 residues. The germline V gene encodes CDR1 SGHTA and CDR2 FQGNSA. The CDR3 is CASSPGQGHKTYEQYF. The CDR3 DNA reads TGTGCCAGCAGCCCCGGGCAGGGTCATAAAACCTACGAGCAGTACTTC.

J is TRBJ2-7 and V is TRBV2; 7 nucleotides line up with TRBD2. The CDR3 totals 14 residues. Germline CDR1 and CDR2: SNHLY and FYNNEI. Trimming cost V 4 bases and J 1 base; bases outside gene matches: 4. DNA of the CDR3: TGTGCCAGCAGTGCTAGCGGCAGTTCCTACGAGCAGTACTTC. As protein: CASSASGSSYEQYF.

The chain employs TRBV4-1 and TRBJ1-6; D gene unclear. From germline, CDR1 is MGHRA and CDR2 YSYEKL. V shed 0 bases and J shed 8 bases, with 8 bases lying between them. The CDR3 runs to 14 residues. The CDR3 bases are TGCGCCAGCAGCCAAGATGGGAGGTATTCACCCCTCCACTTT. Protein: CASSQDGRYSPLHF.

The chain is built from TRBV24-1 and TRBJ2-1; 7 bases match TRBD2. The germline V gene encodes CDR1 KGHDR and CDR2 SFDVKD. J gave up 8 bases and V 7 bases, and 7 bases lay outside the gene matches. CDR3 length: 13 amino acids. In DNA form, the CDR3 reads TGTGCCACCAGCCTGGGGGGGAGAGATGAGCAGTTCTTC. It is translated as CATSLGGRDEQFF.

With respect to this clone: One end of the junction is discordant with germline, which a read error may explain. V is TRBV27 and J is TRBJ2-7; D is perhaps TRBD1 (6 bases). The CDR3 consists of 16 residues. The V gene's germline CDR1 is MNHEY and CDR2 SMNVEV (reference sequence). CDR3 in amino acids: CASSPGVTSHPALSHF. The CDR3 DNA reads TGTGCCAGCAGTCCAGGGGTCACTTCGCACCCAGCACTTAGTCACTTC.

The genes are TRBV19 and TRBJ2-2; a weak D match, TRBD2 (6 bases). V shed 3 bases and J shed 2 bases, with 13 bases lying between them. The germline gives CDR1 LNHDA, CDR2 SQIVND (reference sequence). The CDR3 sequence is 16 residues long. The CDR3 loop is CASSIGSGTNTGELFF. The CDR3 DNA sequence: TGTGCCAGTAGTATCGGGTCGGGGACTAACACCGGGGAGCTGTTTTTT. Drawing the rest from reference TRBV19 and TRBJ2-2, the complete variable domain is DGGITQSPKYLFRKEGQNVTLSCEQNLNHDAMYWYRQDPGQGLRLIYYSQIVNDFQKGDIAEGYSVSREKKESFPLTVTSAQKNPTAFYLCASSIGSGTNTGELFFGEGSRLTVL.

The chain couples TRBV6-2 or TRBV6-3 to TRBJ2-5, with 11 positions matching TRBD2. The CDR3 spans 17 residues. Germline CDR1 is MNHEY and CDR2 is SVGEGT. J lost 1 base, V lost 5 bases, and 9 bases had no gene match. CDR3 bases: TGTGCCAGCAGTCCCAGACTAGCGGGGCCTTTCCAAGAGACCCAGTACTTC. Protein product: CASSPRLAGPFQETQYF.

The chain employs TRBV7-9 and TRBJ2-5, with TRBD2 matching 10 bases. This CDR3 contains 15 residues. V dropped 4 bases and J dropped 5; count of bases not matched to a gene: 7. The germline V gene encodes CDR1 SEHNR and CDR2 FQNEAQ (reference sequence). CDR3 sequence reads: CASSWGSGGLETQYF. Here the CDR3 DNA reads TGTGCCAGCAGCTGGGGTAGCGGGGGGTTGGAGACCCAGTACTTC. The variable domain in full, with the rest retrieved from reference TRBV7-9 and TRBJ2-5, is DTGVSQNPRHKITKRGQNVTFRCDPISEHNRLYWYRQTLGQGPEFLTYFQNEAQLEKSRLLSDRFSAERPKGSFSTLEIQRTEQGDSAMYLCASSWGSGGLETQYFGPGTRLLVL.

The CDR3 reads CARSFQGISTHF. The CDR3 DNA follows: TGTGCCAGAAGCTTTCAGGGGATCAGTACGCATTTT. The V and J genes are TRBV5-3 and TRBJ1-5, with D perhaps matching TRBD1 (6 bases). TRBV5-3 is filed as an ORF, its function uncertain. The CDR3 sequence is 12 residues long. V was cut by 2 bases and J by 15 bases, with 15 bases left in between.

The CDR3 DNA sequence: TGTGCCAGCAGTTACTCCGGTAACACCGGGGAGCTGTTTTTT. Translation: CASSYSGNTGELFF. The V gene is TRBV6-5, the J gene TRBJ2-2; D gene unclear. Deletions cut 0 bases from V and 2 bases from J, with 4 bases between. In germline, CDR1 is MNHEY, CDR2 SVGAGI. The CDR3 sequence is 14 residues long.

The J gene is TRBJ2-5, the V gene TRBV11-3; D is unresolved. Germline lookup yields CDR1 SGHNT and CDR2 YENEEA. Trimming took 1 base from V and 7 from J, leaving 16 bases between them. The CDR3 is 15 residues long. The CDR3 loop is CASSLGFKGKGTQYF. In DNA form, the CDR3 reads TGTGCCAGCAGCTTAGGTTTTAAGGGAAAAGGGACCCAGTACTTC.

This chain connects TRBV5-4 to TRBJ2-7; TRBD1 is a possible D gene (5 bases). The V and J ends lost 4 bases and 0 bases respectively, with 17 bases between them. Germline loops: CDR1 SGHNT, CDR2 YYREEE (reference sequence). The CDR3 runs to 16 residues. CDR3 residues: CASSASRASSSYEQYF. The CDR3 DNA reads as TGTGCCAGCAGCGCATCCAGGGCGTCTTCCTCCTACGAGCAGTACTTC.

The rearrangement uses TRBV29-1 and TRBJ1-1, with TRBD1 matching 9 bases. Per germline, CDR1 SQVTM and CDR2 ANQGSEA. The V gene end was trimmed by 6 bases and the J gene end by 0 bases; junction bases not matched to a gene: 5. The length of the CDR3 is 14 residues. The CDR3 protein is CSVIQGALNTEAFF. Here the CDR3 DNA reads TGCAGCGTCATACAGGGGGCTCTGAACACTGAAGCTTTCTTT.

V usage is TRBV9 and J usage is TRBJ1-3, with 7 bases that match TRBD1. V lost 0 bases and J lost 4; bases outside the gene matches: 4. CDR3 length equals 15 residues. Germline values: CDR1 SGDLS, CDR2 YYNGEE. This CDR3 reads CASSVDTGDGNTIYF. DNA for the CDR3: TGTGCCAGCAGCGTAGATACAGGGGACGGAAACACCATATATTTT.

The J gene is TRBJ2-5, the V gene TRBV5-1, with TRBD1 matching 7 bases. Trimming removed 4 bases from V and 2 bases from J; junction bases left unmatched: 8. CDR3 size: 15 residues. The germline CDR1 and CDR2 sequences are SGHRS and YFSETQ. The CDR3 nucleotides are TGCGCCAGCAGCCCCGACAGGGTGGGGCAAGAGACCCAGTACTTC. This gives the protein CASSPDRVGQETQYF.

The chain recombines TRBV11-2 with TRBJ1-1; no clear D gene. Germline CDR1 and CDR2: SGHAT and FQNNGV. The length of the CDR3 is 13 residues. Trimming stripped 5 bases from V and 1 base from J, with 8 bases between. DNA of the CDR3: TGTGCCAGCAGCCCCCGATGGAACACTGAAGCTTTCTTT. This encodes CASSPRWNTEAFF.

This chain joins TRBV20-1 and TRBJ2-7; possibly TRBD2 for D (5 bases). Germline values: CDR1 DFQATT, CDR2 SNEGSKA (reference sequence). V lost 4 bases and J 5 bases, leaving 9 bases between the germline ends. The length of the CDR3 is 11 residues. CDR3 in amino acids: CSAKEVDEQYF. The CDR3, as DNA: TGCAGTGCTAAGGAGGTGGACGAGCAGTACTTC.

V gene TRBV5-6 combines with J gene TRBJ1-4; D unclear. CDR1 is SGHDT, CDR2 YYEEEE, per germline. V was cut by 5 bases and J by 4 bases, with 9 bases left in between. The CDR3 is made up of 13 amino acids. CDR3 amino acids: CASRWRDNEKLFF. The CDR3 DNA sequence: TGTGCCAGCAGGTGGAGAGATAATGAAAAACTGTTTTTT.

The chain links TRBV3-1 (or the pseudogene TRBV3-2) to TRBJ2-7; D may correspond to TRBD1 or TRBD2 (5 bases each). Between the trimmed V and J ends, which lost 4 bases and 2 bases, there was a span of 9 bases. The germline gives CDR1 LGHDT, CDR2 YNNKEL (reference sequence). The length of the CDR3 is 13 residues. The CDR3 nucleotides read TGTGCCAGCAGCCGGGACCGAGCCTACGAGCAGTACTTC. It codes for CASSRDRAYEQYF.

This chain joins TRBV7-2 and TRBJ2-7; D not resolved. Germline loops: CDR1 SGHTA, CDR2 FQGNSA. CDR3 length: 13 residues. With 5 bases removed from V and 7 bases from J, the gap between germline ends came to 15 bases. Written as DNA, the CDR3 is TGTGCCAGCAGCCCGCCCGCCCTGGGAGAGCAGTACTTC. This encodes CASSPPALGEQYF.

This rearrangement joins TRBV5-4 to TRBJ1-1, with a tentative D call TRBD1 (5 bases). Trimming shortened V by 4 bases and J by 4 bases, and 17 bases separated the two germline ends. The germline V gene has CDR1 SGHNT and CDR2 YYREEE (reference sequence). The CDR3 is made up of 15 amino acids. CDR3 region: CASSQSRTGGTEAFF. DNA for the CDR3: TGTGCCAGCAGCCAGTCTAGGACGGGGGGCACTGAAGCTTTCTTT. The full variable domain, its missing parts supplied by reference TRBV5-4 and TRBJ1-1, is ETGVTQSPTHLIKTRGQQVTLRCSSQSGHNTVSWYQQALGQGPQFIFQYYREEENGRGNFPPRFSGLQFPNYSSELNVNALELDDSALYLCASSQSRTGGTEAFFGQGTRLTVV.

The genes are TRBV27 and TRBJ2-3; 15 nucleotides agree with TRBD2. From germline, CDR1 is MNHEY and CDR2 SMNVEV (reference sequence). V was pared by 5 bases and J by 9 bases, with 12 bases of the junction left unmatched. The CDR3 extends over 17 amino acids. The CDR3 DNA reads as TGTGCCAGCAGTCCCCGGACTAGCGGGAGGGCTCATTCGACGCAGTATTTT. Its protein product is CASSPRTSGRAHSTQYF.

This CDR3 is CASSQSDTGWDGYTF. DNA of the CDR3: TGTGCCAGCAGTCAAAGCGATACAGGGTGGGATGGCTACACCTTC. The chain carries TRBV28 and TRBJ1-2; perhaps TRBD1 as D (6 bases). The V gene's germline CDR1 is MDHEN and CDR2 SYDVKM. V lost 5 bases to trimming and J lost 6 bases, with 19 bases between them. This CDR3 contains 15 residues.

V and J are TRBV19 and TRBJ2-2, with 10 nucleotides matching TRBD2. The V gene end was trimmed by 1 base and the J gene end by 4 bases; junction bases not matched to a gene: 6. Germline V gene data show CDR1 as LNHDA and CDR2 as SQIVND (reference sequence). CDR3 length equals 17 residues. CDR3 bases: TGTGCCAGTAGTATAGGAGAGCGGGAGGGCGGCACCGGGGAGCTGTTTTTT. Protein sequence: CASSIGEREGGTGELFF. Full variable domain (missing parts from reference TRBV19 and TRBJ2-2): DGGITQSPKYLFRKEGQNVTLSCEQNLNHDAMYWYRQDPGQGLRLIYYSQIVNDFQKGDIAEGYSVSREKKESFPLTVTSAQKNPTAFYLCASSIGEREGGTGELFFGEGSRLTVL.

The chain employs TRBV5-4 and TRBJ1-2; D remains ambiguous. The CDR3 contains 14 residues. CDR1 is SGHNT and CDR2 is YYREEE in the germline V gene (reference sequence). V was cut by 3 bases and J by 3 bases, with 12 bases left in between. In DNA, the CDR3 is TGTGCCAGCAGCTCACCTCCAAGGGACTATGGCTACACCTTC. Protein sequence: CASSSPPRDYGYTF.

The rearrangement links TRBV6-6 to TRBJ2-5; no clear D. Trimming left V 4 bases short and J 4 bases short, with 13 bases between. Germline loops: CDR1 MNHNY, CDR2 SVGAGI (reference sequence). This CDR3 spans 14 amino acids. CDR3 region: CASSLGLLGETQYF. In nucleotides, the CDR3 is TGTGCCAGCAGTTTGGGCCTCCTTGGAGAGACCCAGTACTTC.